This T cell receptor beta chain was profiled in a study of PD-L1 blockade in urothelial cancer. Study-level information: Starting at some point between 2013 and 2014, patients were given atezolizumab (1,200 mg intravenously every 3 weeks).

V shed 5 bases and J 0 bases; nucleotides not matched to a gene: 19. The CDR3 consists of 20 residues. CDR1 is SGHRS and CDR2 is YFSETQ in the germline V gene. Sequencing was performed with immunoSEQ multiplex PCR; in TCRdb, only in-frame clones are kept and a portion is missing. The sample has approximately 55,000 clones, around 84% seen once. The sample's time point: pretreatment peripheral blood. This TCR was recovered from a man aged 55-75 years with urothelial cancer. The source was PBMCs, collected around atezolizumab (anti-PD-L1) treatment. The rearrangement uses TRBV5-1 and TRBJ2-4, with TRBD1 identical over 8 bases. The CDR3 DNA sequence: TGCGCCAGCAGTTCAGAAACGTCCGGGACAGGACCTCTAGCCAAAAACATTCAGTACTTC. It is translated as CASSSETSGTGPLAKNIQYF.